The entry that follows covers one T cell receptor (beta chain) sequence. The antigen remains unidentified. The entirety of the isolated RNA underwent reverse transcription, so expressed TCRB transcripts were sequenced. Read counts averaged around 4 million for samples of naive, central memory and regulatory T cells. Profiled with immunoSEQ multiplex PCR; TCRdb holds only in-frame clones, not every one. The table includes about 160,000 clones, about 7.8% detected once. These data originate in a study of beta chain features in type 1 diabetes. Study observations and caveats: There was a moderate but significant shortening of TCRB CDR3s in all four CD4+ subsets of Type 1 diabetes patients. For cells with high TCR expression, cDNA sequencing could yield over-representation.

Looked up from germline, CDR1 is LGHNA and CDR2 is YSLEER. The CDR3 spans 19 residues. V shed 1 base, J shed 1 base, and the junction held 8 bases outside the gene matches. The V and J genes are TRBV4-3 and TRBJ2-1; TRBD2 aligns across 12 bases. The TCR originated in a middle-aged woman with type 1 diabetes. Sequenced material: central memory CD4+ T cells from blood. The CDR3 here is CASSQGLAGDLRSYNEQFF. CDR3 nucleotides: TGCGCCAGCAGCCAAGGACTAGCGGGAGACCTACGATCCTACAATGAGCAGTTCTTC.